The 6 T cell receptor beta chains in this list originate from one sample, sequenced in a study of cytomegalovirus exposure and HLA in healthy donors. Sequencing was performed with immunoSEQ multiplex PCR; in TCRdb, only in-frame clones are kept and a portion is missing. Here the sample spans 150,000 to 200,000 clones, roughly 83% being singletons. The sequenced sample was PBMCs. The receptors here all came from a young man in good health and CMV-seropositive.

V and J are TRBV25-1 and TRBJ2-1; D gene uncertain. The V end was cut by 5 bases, the J end by 0 bases, with 11 bases between. CDR1 and CDR2 (germline): MGHDK, SYGVNS. The CDR3 extends over 15 amino acids. The DNA of the CDR3 is TGTGCCAGCAGTAGAGCGTCCAGCTCCTACAATGAGCAGTTCTTC. Protein product: CASSRASSSYNEQFF.

CDR3: CASSQGGLLGLGNTEAFF. CDR3 in DNA: TGCGCCAGCAGCCAAGGGGGACTCCTAGGACTCGGGAACACTGAAGCTTTCTTT. The chain carries TRBV4-1 and TRBJ1-1; possibly TRBD1 for D (5 bases). The CDR3 contains 18 residues. V shed 1 base and J shed 1 base, with 19 bases lying between them. Germline loops: CDR1 MGHRA, CDR2 YSYEKL.

The rearrangement links TRBV19 to TRBJ1-1, with D unclear. V lost 3 bases, J lost 2 bases, and 10 bases lay in between. CDR3 length: 14 residues. The germline CDR1 and CDR2 sequences are LNHDA and SQIVND (reference sequence). CDR3 sequence (DNA): TGTGCCAGTAGTATTATAACCAGAAACACTGAAGCTTTCTTT. It translates to CASSIITRNTEAFF.

V usage is TRBV6-6 and J usage is TRBJ1-5, with TRBD1 matching over 9 bases. CDR1 is MNHNY, CDR2 SVGAGI, per germline (reference sequence). This CDR3 is 15 amino acids long. V lost 5 bases to trimming and J lost 7 bases; unmatched junction nucleotides: 9. CDR3 region: CASSIRTGVNQPQHF. CDR3 nucleotide sequence: TGTGCCAGCAGTATCCGGACAGGGGTGAACCAGCCCCAGCATTTT.

Note on this clone: The junction and the germline gene differ at one end; a read error may be behind it. Other DNA variants within this sample encode the same CDR3. The V gene is TRBV6-5, the J gene TRBJ2-7; the D is unclear. From germline, CDR1 is MNHEY and CDR2 SVGAGI. The CDR3 runs to 16 residues. The CDR3 spells CASSYSFHAPRGEQYF. Here the CDR3 DNA reads TGTGCTAGCAGTTACTCGTTTCACGCGCCCCGAGGCGAGCAGTACTTC.

This chain uses TRBV27 with TRBJ2-7, with 7 bases matching TRBD1. With V trimmed by 6 bases and J by 5 bases, 7 bases remained unmatched. The V gene's germline CDR1 is MNHEY and CDR2 SMNVEV (reference sequence). CDR3 size: 13 residues. Here the CDR3 reads CASSDRAPNEQYF. Here the CDR3 DNA reads TGTGCCAGCAGCGACAGGGCGCCCAACGAGCAGTACTTC.